This T cell receptor (beta chain) was sequenced during a study of shared clonotypes between healthy human individuals. Some clones are missing from TCRdb's copy, which holds only in-frame ones; the method was immunoSEQ multiplex PCR. This sample has under 850,000 clones, with about 91% found just once. CD45RO-negative, CCR7-positively selected cells formed the naive CD8 fraction, excluding terminally differentiated effector memory CD45RA+ cells. Germline lookup yields CDR1 PRHDT and CDR2 FYEKMQ (reference sequence). This CDR3 is built from 16 residues. Trimming cost V 5 bases and J 3 bases; bases outside gene matches: 10.

This chain connects TRBV13 to TRBJ2-3, with 8 bases matching TRBD2. This sequence originates from a man aged 25-40 years in good health. Sequences were obtained from naive CD8+ T cells sorted from blood. The CDR3 sequence is CASSEGSGSATDTQYF. The CDR3 nucleotides read TGTGCCAGCAGCGAGGGAAGCGGGAGTGCTACAGATACGCAGTATTTT.